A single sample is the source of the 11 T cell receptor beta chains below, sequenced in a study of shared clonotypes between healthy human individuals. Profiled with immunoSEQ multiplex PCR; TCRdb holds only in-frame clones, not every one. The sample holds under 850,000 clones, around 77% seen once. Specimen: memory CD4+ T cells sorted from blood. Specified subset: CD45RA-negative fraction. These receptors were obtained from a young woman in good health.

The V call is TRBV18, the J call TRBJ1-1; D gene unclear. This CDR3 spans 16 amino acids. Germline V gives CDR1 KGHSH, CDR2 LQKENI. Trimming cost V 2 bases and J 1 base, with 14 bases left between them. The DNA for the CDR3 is TGTGCCAGCTCACCAATTGCTCGAGGAGGGAACACTGAAGCTTTCTTT. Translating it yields CASSPIARGGNTEAFF.

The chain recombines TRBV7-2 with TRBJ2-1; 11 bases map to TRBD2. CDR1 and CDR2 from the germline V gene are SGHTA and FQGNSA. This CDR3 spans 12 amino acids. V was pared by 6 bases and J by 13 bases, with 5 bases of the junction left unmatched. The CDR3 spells CASRGTSGQQFF. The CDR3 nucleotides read TGTGCCAGCAGAGGGACTAGCGGACAACAGTTCTTC.

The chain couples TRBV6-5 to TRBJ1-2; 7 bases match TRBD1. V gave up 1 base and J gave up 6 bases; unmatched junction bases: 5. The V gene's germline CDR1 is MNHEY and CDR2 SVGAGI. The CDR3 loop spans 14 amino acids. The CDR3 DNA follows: TGTGCCAGCAGTTACTTGGGACAGCGGAATGGCTACACCTTC. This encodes CASSYLGQRNGYTF.

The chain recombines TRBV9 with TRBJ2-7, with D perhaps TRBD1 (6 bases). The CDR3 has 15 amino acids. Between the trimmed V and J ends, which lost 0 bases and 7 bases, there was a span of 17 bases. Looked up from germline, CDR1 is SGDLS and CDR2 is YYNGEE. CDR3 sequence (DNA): TGTGCCAGCAGCGTAGTGACAGGTAGTCTGGGGGAGCAGTACTTC. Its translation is CASSVVTGSLGEQYF.

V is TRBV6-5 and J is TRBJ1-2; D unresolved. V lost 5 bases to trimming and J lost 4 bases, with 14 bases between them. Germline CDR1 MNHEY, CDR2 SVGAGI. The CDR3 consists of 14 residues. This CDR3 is CASSPDHRLYGYTF. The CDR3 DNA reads TGTGCCAGCAGTCCCGATCATAGACTCTATGGCTACACCTTC.

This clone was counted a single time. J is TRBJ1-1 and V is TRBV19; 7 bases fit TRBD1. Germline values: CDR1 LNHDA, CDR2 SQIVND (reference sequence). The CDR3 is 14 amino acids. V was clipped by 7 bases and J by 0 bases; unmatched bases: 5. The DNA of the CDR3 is TGTGCCAGTAACTCGGGACAGATGAACACTGAAGCTTTCTTT. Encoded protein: CASNSGQMNTEAFF.

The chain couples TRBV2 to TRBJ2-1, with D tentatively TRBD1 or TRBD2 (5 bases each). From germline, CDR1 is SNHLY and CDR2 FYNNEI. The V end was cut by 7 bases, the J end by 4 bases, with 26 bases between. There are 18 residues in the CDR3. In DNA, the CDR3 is TGTGCCAGCACTAAATTTGGCCCGGGACGTCTTATTTACAATGAGCAGTTCTTC. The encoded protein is CASTKFGPGRLIYNEQFF.

Here the CDR3 DNA reads TGTGCCAGCAGTAAACAGGGAGTTTTGTCTTTGGGCTACACCTTC. Residues: CASSKQGVLSLGYTF. This chain uses TRBV28 with TRBJ1-2, with D possibly matching TRBD1 (6 bases). The CDR3 consists of 15 residues. Germline CDR1 MDHEN, CDR2 SYDVKM. Trimming stripped 5 bases from V and 8 bases from J, with 21 bases between.

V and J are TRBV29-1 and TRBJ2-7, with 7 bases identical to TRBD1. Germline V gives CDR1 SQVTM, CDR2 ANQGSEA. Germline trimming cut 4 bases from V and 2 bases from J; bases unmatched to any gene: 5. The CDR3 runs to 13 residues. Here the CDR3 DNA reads TGCAGCGTTGCTCCGGGACAGACCTACGAGCAGTACTTC. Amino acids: CSVAPGQTYEQYF.

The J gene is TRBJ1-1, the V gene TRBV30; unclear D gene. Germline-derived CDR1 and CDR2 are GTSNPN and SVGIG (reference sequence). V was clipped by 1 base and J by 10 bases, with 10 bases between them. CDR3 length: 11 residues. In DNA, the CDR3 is TGTGCCTGGAGTGCCCCCCGGGGAGCTTTCTTT. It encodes CAWSAPRGAFF.

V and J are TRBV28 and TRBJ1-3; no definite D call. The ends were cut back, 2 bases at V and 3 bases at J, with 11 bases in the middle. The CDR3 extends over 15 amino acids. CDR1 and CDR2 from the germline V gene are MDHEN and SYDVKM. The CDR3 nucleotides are TGTGCCAGCAGTTTAAAACGTTACGGTGGAAACACCATATATTTT. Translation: CASSLKRYGGNTIYF. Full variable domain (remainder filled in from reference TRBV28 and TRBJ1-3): DVKVTQSSRYLVKRTGEKVFLECVQDMDHENMFWYRQDPGLGLRLIYFSYDVKMKEKGDIPEGYSVSREKKERFSLILESASTNQTSMYLCASSLKRYGGNTIYFGEGSWLTVV.